These 10 T cell receptor beta chains originate from one sample sequenced in a study of T cells in Graves' hyperthyroidism and ophthalmopathy. Amplified TCR beta CDR3 regions came from RNA transcripts. The primer set for the first-round RT-PCR of the TCR CDR3 was HTBI. TCRdb analysed the multiplex PCR reads with MiXCR anew, one entry per CDR3 protein. The sample has about 840,000 distinct CDR3 sequences; 35% to 45% are singletons. Sequences were obtained from blood. All receptors come from a young man with Graves' hyperthyroidism.

DNA of the CDR3: TGCGCCAGCAGCATCGACGGAATGAATCAGCCCCAGCATTTT. Encoded protein: CASSIDGMNQPQHF. V usage is TRBV4-1 and J usage is TRBJ1-5; no definite D call. CDR3 length: 14 residues. The germline gives CDR1 MGHRA, CDR2 YSYEKL. Trimming removed 5 bases from V and 4 bases from J, with 12 bases in between.

This sequence joins TRBV19 and TRBJ1-6; maybe TRBD1 (6 bases). The length of the CDR3 is 13 residues. Germline V gene lookup returns CDR1 LNHDA and CDR2 SQIVND (reference sequence). Trimming cost V 3 bases and J 13 bases, with 13 bases left between them. The CDR3 bases are TGTGCCAGTAGTATCGGACAGAATCAGCCCCTCCACTTT. This gives the protein CASSIGQNQPLHF.

V gene TRBV7-7 combines with J gene TRBJ2-7, with TRBD2 matching 8 bases. The CDR3 spans 14 residues. Germline values: CDR1 SSHAT, CDR2 FNYEAQ (reference sequence). CDR3 coding DNA: TGTGCTAGAGATCTTCGGACTAGCATCTACGAGCAGTACTTC. Protein product: CARDLRTSIYEQYF.

V gene TRBV6-2 or TRBV6-3 combines with J gene TRBJ1-4, with D possibly matching TRBD1 (6 bases). Germline CDR1 MNHEY, CDR2 SVGEGT. This CDR3 has 14 residues. The V gene lost 7 bases and the J gene lost 6 bases, with 15 bases spanning the gap. CDR3 bases: TGTGCCAGCAACTCACAGGGAATCGATGAAAAACTGTTTTTT. Amino acid sequence: CASNSQGIDEKLFF.

The table lists this clonotype with many counts. The gene calls are TRBV29-1 and TRBJ1-2; TRBD1 matches 8 bases. Germline CDR1 reads SQVTM; CDR2 reads ANQGSEA. The length of the CDR3 is 14 residues. With 4 bases clipped from V and 4 bases from J, the junction kept 8 bases outside the gene matches. The chain's CDR3 is CSVAPRTGSYGYTF. The CDR3 DNA is TGCAGCGTTGCCCCCCGGACAGGGAGCTATGGCTACACCTTC.

This clonotype came up once. One junction end does not reproduce the germline sequence, and a read error may be involved. The V call is TRBV7-9, the J call TRBJ1-3; D call uncertain. The germline gives CDR1 SEHNR, CDR2 FQNEAQ (reference sequence). CDR3 length equals 16 residues. The chain's CDR3 is CASSLALGLWGNTIYF. CDR3 DNA: TGTGCCAGCAGTTTAGCGCTGGGTCTCTGGGGAAACACCATATATTTT.

About this clonotype: A much larger clone lies one base from this, so it may be a read error. The chain joins TRBV7-9 to TRBJ2-7, with D perhaps TRBD1 (5 bases). The germline CDR1 and CDR2 sequences are SEHNR and FQNEAQ (reference sequence). This CDR3 region has 14 residues. Trimming pared 1 base from V and 9 bases from J, leaving 16 bases between. CDR3 in DNA: TGTGCCAGCAGCTTAGAAGGGGAACTTTCCTGGCAGTACTTC. Translating gives CASSLEGELSWQYF.

This clonotype is medium-sized (0.01 to 0.1%) in the sample. The chain couples TRBV29-1 to TRBJ2-5, with D maybe TRBD2 (6 bases). V was shortened by 7 bases and J by 0 bases, with 12 bases between the two germline ends. This CDR3 is built from 13 residues. CDR1 SQVTM and CDR2 ANQGSEA come from the germline V gene. The CDR3 DNA reads as TGCAGCGGGGAGGATCCATACCAAGAGACCCAGTACTTC. Residues: CSGEDPYQETQYF.

The rearrangement joins TRBV5-1 to TRBJ1-1; 9 bases match TRBD1. The length of the CDR3 is 16 residues. Trimming took 1 base from V and 1 from J; bases not matched to a gene: 5. Germline CDR1 and CDR2: SGHRS and YFSETQ. The CDR3 reads CASSLQGGQGNTEAFF. The CDR3 DNA reads as TGCGCCAGCAGCTTGCAAGGGGGACAGGGGAACACTGAAGCTTTCTTT.

As for this clonotype: One junction end disagrees with the germline gene, perhaps due to a read error. This sequence joins TRBV10-3 and TRBJ2-7, with 11 nucleotides matching TRBD2. Germline loops: CDR1 ENHRY, CDR2 SYGVKD. The CDR3 length is 15 residues. DNA for the CDR3: TGTGCCAGCAGTTATCTGGGACTAGCGGTATACGAGCAGTACTTC. The encoded protein is CASSYLGLAVYEQYF.